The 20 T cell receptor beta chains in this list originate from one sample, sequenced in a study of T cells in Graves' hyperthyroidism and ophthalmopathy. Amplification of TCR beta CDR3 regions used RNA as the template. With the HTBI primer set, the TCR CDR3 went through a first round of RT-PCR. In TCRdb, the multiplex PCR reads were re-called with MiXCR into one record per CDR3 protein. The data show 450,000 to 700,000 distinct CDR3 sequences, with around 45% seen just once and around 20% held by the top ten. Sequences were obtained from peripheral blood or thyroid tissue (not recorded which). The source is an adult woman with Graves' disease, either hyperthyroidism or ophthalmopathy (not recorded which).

The DNA of the CDR3 is TGTGCCAGCAGTCAGGAAAAAGAGACCCAGTACTTC. Its protein product is CASSQEKETQYF. This rearrangement joins TRBV7-9 to TRBJ2-5; D is unresolved. This CDR3 contains 12 residues. V shed 6 bases and J shed 3 bases, with 8 bases lying between them. Germline V gives CDR1 SEHNR, CDR2 FQNEAQ (reference sequence).

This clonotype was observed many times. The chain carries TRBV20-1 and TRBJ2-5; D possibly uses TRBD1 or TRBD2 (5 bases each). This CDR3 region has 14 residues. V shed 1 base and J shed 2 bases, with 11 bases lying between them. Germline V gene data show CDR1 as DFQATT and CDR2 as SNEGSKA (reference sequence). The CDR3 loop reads CSARVTRGQETQYF. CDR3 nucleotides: TGCAGTGCTAGAGTCACGAGGGGACAAGAGACCCAGTACTTC.

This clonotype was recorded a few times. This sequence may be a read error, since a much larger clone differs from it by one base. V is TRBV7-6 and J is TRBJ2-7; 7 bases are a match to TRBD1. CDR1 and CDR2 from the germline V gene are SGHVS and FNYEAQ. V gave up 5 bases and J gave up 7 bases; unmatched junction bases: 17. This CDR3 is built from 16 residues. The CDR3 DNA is TGTGCCAGCAGCCAGATATTCCCGCGACAGGGTCGGGAGCAGTACTTC. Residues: CASSQIFPRQGREQYF.

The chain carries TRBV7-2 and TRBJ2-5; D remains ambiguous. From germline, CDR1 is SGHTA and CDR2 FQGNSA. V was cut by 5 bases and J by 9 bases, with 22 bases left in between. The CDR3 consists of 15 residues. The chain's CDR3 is CASSPNGVGNQPQYF. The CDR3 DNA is TGTGCCAGCAGCCCCAATGGCGTGGGCAATCAGCCCCAGTACTTC.

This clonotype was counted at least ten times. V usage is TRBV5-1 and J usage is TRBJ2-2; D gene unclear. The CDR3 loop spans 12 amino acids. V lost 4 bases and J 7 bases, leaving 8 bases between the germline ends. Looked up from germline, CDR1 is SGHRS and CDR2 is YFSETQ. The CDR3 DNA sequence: TGCGCCAGCAGCGTAGGTGGCGGGGAGCTGTTTTTT. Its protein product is CASSVGGGELFF.

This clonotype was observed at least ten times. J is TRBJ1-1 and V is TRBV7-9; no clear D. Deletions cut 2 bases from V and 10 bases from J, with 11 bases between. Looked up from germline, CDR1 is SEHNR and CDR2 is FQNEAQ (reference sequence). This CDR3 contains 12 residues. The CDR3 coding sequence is TGTGCCAGCAGCTTAAGGCAGACGATAGCTTTCTTT. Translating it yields CASSLRQTIAFF.

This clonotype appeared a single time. The CDR3 region is CASRGVAGPYEQYF. CDR3 sequence (DNA): TGTGCCAGCAGGGGGGTAGCGGGACCCTACGAGCAGTACTTC. The chain links TRBV12-3 or TRBV12-4 to TRBJ2-7, with TRBD2 identical over 8 bases. This CDR3 contains 14 residues. J was trimmed by 2 bases and V by 6 bases; bases with no gene match: 6.

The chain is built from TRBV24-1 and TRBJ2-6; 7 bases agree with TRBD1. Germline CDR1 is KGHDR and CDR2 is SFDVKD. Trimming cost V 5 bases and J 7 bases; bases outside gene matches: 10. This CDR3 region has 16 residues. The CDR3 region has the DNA TGTGCCACCAGTGGCAGGGGGAAAGGTTTAGCCAACGTCCTGACTTTC. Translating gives CATSGRGKGLANVLTF.

CDR3 sequence: CASSLLSGEEETQYF. CDR3 nucleotide sequence: TGTGCCAGCAGCCTTTTAAGCGGGGAGGAAGAGACCCAGTACTTC. The chain links TRBV14 to TRBJ2-5; 7 bases fit TRBD2. This CDR3 contains 15 residues. Germline V gene data show CDR1 as SGHDN and CDR2 as FVKESK. J gave up 3 bases and V 4 bases, and 8 bases lay outside the gene matches.

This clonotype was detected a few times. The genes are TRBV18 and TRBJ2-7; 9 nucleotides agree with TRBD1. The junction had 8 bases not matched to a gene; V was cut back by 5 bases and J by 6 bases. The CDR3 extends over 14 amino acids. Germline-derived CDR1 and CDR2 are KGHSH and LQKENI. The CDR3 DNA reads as TGTGCCAGCTCAGCACAGGGGGCGTCTGGCGAGCAGTACTTC. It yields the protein CASSAQGASGEQYF. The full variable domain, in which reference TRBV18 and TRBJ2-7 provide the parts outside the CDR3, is NAGVMQNPRHLVRRRGQEARLRCSPMKGHSHVYWYRQLPEEGLKFMVYLQKENIIDESGMPKERFSAEFPKEGPSILRIQQVVRGDSAAYFCASSAQGASGEQYFGPGTRLTVT.

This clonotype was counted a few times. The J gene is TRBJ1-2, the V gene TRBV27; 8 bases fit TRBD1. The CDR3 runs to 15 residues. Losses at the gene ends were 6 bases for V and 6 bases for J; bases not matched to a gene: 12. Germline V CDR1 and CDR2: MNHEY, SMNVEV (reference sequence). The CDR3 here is CASRLLGQGLDGYTF. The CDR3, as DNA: TGTGCCAGCAGGCTGCTAGGACAGGGTCTTGATGGCTACACCTTC.

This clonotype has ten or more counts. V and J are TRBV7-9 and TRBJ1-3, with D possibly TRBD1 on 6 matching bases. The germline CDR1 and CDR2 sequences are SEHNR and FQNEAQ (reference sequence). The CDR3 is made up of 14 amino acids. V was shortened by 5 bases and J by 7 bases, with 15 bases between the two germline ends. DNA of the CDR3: TGTGCCAGCAGCCATCCGGGACAACTGAACACCATATATTTT. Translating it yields CASSHPGQLNTIYF.

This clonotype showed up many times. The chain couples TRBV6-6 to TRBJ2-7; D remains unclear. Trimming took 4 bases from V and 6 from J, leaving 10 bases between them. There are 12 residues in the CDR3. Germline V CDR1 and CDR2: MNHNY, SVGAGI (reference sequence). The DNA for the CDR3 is TGTGCCAGCAGTTCAAGACCCGGCGAGCAGTACTTC. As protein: CASSSRPGEQYF.

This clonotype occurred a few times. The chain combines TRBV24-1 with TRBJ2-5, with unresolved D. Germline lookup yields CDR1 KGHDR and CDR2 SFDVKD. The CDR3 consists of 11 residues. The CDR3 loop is CASRTEETQYF. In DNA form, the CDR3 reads TGTGCGAGCCGGACCGAAGAGACCCAGTACTTC.

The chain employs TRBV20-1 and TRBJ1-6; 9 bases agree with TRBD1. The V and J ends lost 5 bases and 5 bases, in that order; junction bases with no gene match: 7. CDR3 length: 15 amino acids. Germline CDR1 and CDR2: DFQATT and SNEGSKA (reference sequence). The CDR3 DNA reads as TGCAGTGCTCGGACCGGGACAGGGCATAATTCACCCCTCCACTTT. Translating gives CSARTGTGHNSPLHF.

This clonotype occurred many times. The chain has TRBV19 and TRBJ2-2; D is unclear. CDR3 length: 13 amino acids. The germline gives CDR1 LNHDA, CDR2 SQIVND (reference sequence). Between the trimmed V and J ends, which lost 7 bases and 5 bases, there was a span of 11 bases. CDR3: CASTTYGTGELFF. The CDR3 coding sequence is TGTGCCAGTACCACCTACGGGACCGGGGAGCTGTTTTTT.

In DNA form, the CDR3 reads TGCAGCGTTCGGAGTGGCTACACCTTC. Translation: CSVRSGYTF. The chain uses TRBV29-1 and TRBJ1-2; no reliable D call. The germline CDR1 and CDR2 sequences are SQVTM and ANQGSEA. V gave up 5 bases and J gave up 7 bases, with 5 bases separating them. The CDR3 is made up of 9 amino acids.

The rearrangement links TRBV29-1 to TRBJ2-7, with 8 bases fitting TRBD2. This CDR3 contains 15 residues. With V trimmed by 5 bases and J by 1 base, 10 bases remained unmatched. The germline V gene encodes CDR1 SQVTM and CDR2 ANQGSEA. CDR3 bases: TGCAGCGTTACCGTAGCGGGACTAAGGTCCTACGAGCAGTACTTC. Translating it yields CSVTVAGLRSYEQYF.

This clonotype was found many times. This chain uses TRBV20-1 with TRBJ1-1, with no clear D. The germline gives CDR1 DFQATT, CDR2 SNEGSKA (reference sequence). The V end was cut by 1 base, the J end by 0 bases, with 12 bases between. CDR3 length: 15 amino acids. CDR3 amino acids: CSARGDISMNTEAFF. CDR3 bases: TGCAGTGCTAGAGGAGACATCAGCATGAACACTGAAGCTTTCTTT.

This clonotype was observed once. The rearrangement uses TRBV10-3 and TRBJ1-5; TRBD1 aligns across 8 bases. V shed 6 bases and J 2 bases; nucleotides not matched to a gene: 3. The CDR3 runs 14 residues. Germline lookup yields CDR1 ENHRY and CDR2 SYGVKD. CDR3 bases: TGTGCCATCAGAGAGACAGGGGGCAATCAGCCCCAGCATTTT. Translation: CAIRETGGNQPQHF.